One and the same sample provided the 31 T cell receptor beta chains below, sequenced in a study of blood T cell repertoires in COVID-19. The table came from immunoSEQ multiplex PCR; TCRdb's copy has only in-frame clones and leaves some out. The table shows 250,000 to 400,000 clones, with around 87% occurring only once. Sequencing input: PBMCs or T cells enriched from blood (not recorded which). All receptors derive from a woman in her twenties or thirties who had recovered from COVID-19.

The CDR3 nucleotides read TGTGCCAGCAGGGGACGGGGGAATGAAAAACTGTTTTTT. Its translation is CASRGRGNEKLFF. The chain carries TRBV2 and TRBJ1-4; weak D call: TRBD1 (5 bases). V was clipped by 6 bases and J by 5 bases, with 10 bases between them. Germline V gives CDR1 SNHLY, CDR2 FYNNEI. The CDR3 is 13 residues long.

CDR3 in amino acids: CASSRGGEDYGYTF. CDR3 DNA: TGTGCCAGCAGTAGAGGGGGCGAAGACTATGGCTACACCTTC. The gene calls are TRBV28 and TRBJ1-2, with 7 bases lining up with TRBD1. The CDR3 is 14 amino acids. The germline V gene has CDR1 MDHEN and CDR2 SYDVKM. V gave up 5 bases and J gave up 3 bases; unmatched junction bases: 6.

This sequence joins TRBV19 and TRBJ1-3; D gene unclear. V was trimmed by 7 bases and J by 0 bases, leaving 7 bases between them. Germline lookup yields CDR1 LNHDA and CDR2 SQIVND (reference sequence). The CDR3 has 13 residues. The CDR3: CASTQFSGNTIYF. In nucleotides, the CDR3 is TGTGCCAGTACACAGTTCTCTGGAAACACCATATATTTT. Variable domain in full (rest from reference TRBV19 and TRBJ1-3): DGGITQSPKYLFRKEGQNVTLSCEQNLNHDAMYWYRQDPGQGLRLIYYSQIVNDFQKGDIAEGYSVSREKKESFPLTVTSAQKNPTAFYLCASTQFSGNTIYFGEGSWLTVV.

This chain links TRBV5-4 with TRBJ2-1, with 9 nucleotides matching TRBD1. V shed 4 bases and J 0 bases; nucleotides not matched to a gene: 2. Germline V CDR1 and CDR2: SGHNT, YYREEE (reference sequence). The CDR3 contains 15 residues. The CDR3 here is CASSLTGGSYNEQFF. The CDR3 DNA is TGTGCCAGCAGCCTGACAGGGGGCTCCTACAATGAGCAGTTCTTC.

The chain combines TRBV3-1 (or the pseudogene TRBV3-2) with TRBJ2-5; D gene uncertain. Germline CDR1 LGHDT, CDR2 YNNKEL (reference sequence). V was trimmed by 4 bases and J by 2 bases, leaving 2 bases between them. The CDR3 consists of 11 residues. CDR3 nucleotides: TGTGCCAGCAGCCCTCAAGAGACCCAGTACTTC. Amino acid sequence: CASSPQETQYF.

The CDR3 loop reads CASSRMGQGVAKNIQYF. The CDR3 DNA reads TGTGCCAGTAGTAGGATGGGGCAGGGTGTTGCCAAAAACATTCAGTACTTC. This chain connects TRBV19 to TRBJ2-4; tentative D call: TRBD1 (5 bases). Trimming cost V 4 bases and J 1 base, with 17 bases left between them. Germline loops: CDR1 LNHDA, CDR2 SQIVND (reference sequence). This CDR3 has 17 residues.

This chain uses TRBV6-2 or TRBV6-3 with TRBJ2-7, with 8 bases aligning to TRBD1. The CDR3 covers 15 residues. The germline gives CDR1 MNHEY, CDR2 SVGEGT. J lost 4 bases, V lost 0 bases, and 5 bases had no gene match. The chain's CDR3 is CASSYSGQGMYEQYF. CDR3 nucleotide sequence: TGTGCCAGCAGTTACTCAGGACAGGGAATGTACGAGCAGTACTTC.

The gene calls are TRBV12-3 or TRBV12-4 and TRBJ1-5; D unclear. The V end lost 8 bases, the J end lost 6 bases, and 14 bases lay between the germline ends. The CDR3 has 13 amino acids. The CDR3 DNA reads TGTGCCAGCTTTGGAGGGTTCGGTCAGCCCCAGCATTTT. Its protein is CASFGGFGQPQHF.

This chain links TRBV19 with TRBJ1-2; weak D call: TRBD1 (6 bases). Trimming took off 4 bases at V and 6 bases at J, with 18 bases between the two ends. The CDR3 is 15 amino acids. Looked up from germline, CDR1 is LNHDA and CDR2 is SQIVND (reference sequence). CDR3 in amino acids: CASSSTGTPYDGYTF. CDR3 in DNA: TGTGCCAGTAGTAGCACCGGGACACCTTACGATGGCTACACCTTC.

For the CDR3, the DNA is TGTGCCAGTAGTATAGTAGCGGAATATCAGCCCCAGCATTTT. This codes for CASSIVAEYQPQHF. The gene calls are TRBV19 and TRBJ1-5; D is undetermined. This CDR3 contains 14 residues. Trimming removed 1 base from V and 5 bases from J, with 9 bases in between. Germline CDR1 reads LNHDA; CDR2 reads SQIVND (reference sequence).

The rearrangement uses TRBV7-8 and TRBJ1-2, with D unresolved. Germline CDR1 and CDR2: SGHVS and FQNEAQ. Between the trimmed V and J ends, which lost 1 base and 2 bases, there was a span of 11 bases. This CDR3 is built from 15 residues. This chain's CDR3 is CASSLVGTQNYGYTF. For the CDR3, the DNA is TGTGCCAGCAGCTTAGTGGGCACTCAAAACTATGGCTACACCTTC.

The genes are TRBV6-5 and TRBJ1-6; 9 positions match TRBD1. This CDR3 has 15 amino acids. V shed 8 bases, J shed 6 bases, and the junction held 8 bases outside the gene matches. Germline V CDR1 and CDR2: MNHEY, SVGAGI. The CDR3 loop is CASGMVTGGNSPLHF. Written as DNA, the CDR3 is TGTGCCAGCGGAATGGTGACAGGGGGTAATTCACCCCTCCACTTT.

CDR3: CASSERADLLAGTQHF. In nucleotides, the CDR3 is TGTGCCAGCAGTGAAAGGGCAGACCTCTTGGCCGGGACCCAGCATTTT. This sequence joins TRBV6-1 and TRBJ1-5; D gene ambiguous. The CDR3 is 16 amino acids. Deletions cut 2 bases from V and 11 bases from J, with 22 bases between. Per germline, CDR1 MNHNS and CDR2 SASEGT.

The V call is TRBV7-2, the J call TRBJ2-3, with D possibly matching TRBD1 (7 bases). Germline V gene sequence: CDR1 SGHTA, CDR2 FQGNSA. V lost 3 bases, J lost 0 bases, and 10 bases lay in between. The CDR3 loop spans 15 amino acids. For the CDR3, the DNA is TGTGCCAGCAGCTTTCAGGGGGGAAGCACAGATACGCAGTATTTT. Protein sequence: CASSFQGGSTDTQYF.

This clone is a singleton in its sample. The chain joins TRBV29-1 to TRBJ2-1; TRBD1 aligns across 7 bases. Germline V gene data show CDR1 as SQVTM and CDR2 as ANQGSEA. With V trimmed by 5 bases and J by 3 bases, 4 bases remained unmatched. The CDR3 has 13 residues. The CDR3 loop is CSVTTGSYNEQFF. CDR3 bases: TGCAGCGTTACGACAGGGAGCTACAATGAGCAGTTCTTC.

This chain connects TRBV28 to TRBJ1-2, with 8 bases identical to TRBD1. The germline CDR1 and CDR2 sequences are MDHEN and SYDVKM. The CDR3 runs 14 residues. The V and J ends lost 3 bases and 2 bases, in that order; junction bases with no gene match: 2. CDR3 DNA: TGTGCCAGCAGTTTCGGACAGGGAAACTATGGCTACACCTTC. Amino acid sequence: CASSFGQGNYGYTF.

This sequence joins TRBV10-3 and TRBJ2-2; 11 bases align to TRBD2. CDR1 and CDR2 from the germline V gene are ENHRY and SYGVKD. The CDR3 sequence is 15 residues long. V trimming: 5 bases; J trimming: 5 bases; junction bases outside the gene matches: 4. CDR3 in amino acids: CAISSSSGGTGELFF. In DNA form, the CDR3 reads TGTGCCATCAGTTCCTCTAGCGGGGGGACCGGGGAGCTGTTTTTT.

The rearrangement joins TRBV2 to TRBJ2-7, with a possible D match to TRBD1 (5 bases). Germline CDR1 and CDR2: SNHLY and FYNNEI. V lost 4 bases to trimming and J lost 0 bases, with 16 bases between them. There are 16 residues in the CDR3. CDR3 loop: CASSASAGFSSYEQYF. Written as DNA, the CDR3 is TGTGCCAGCAGTGCATCGGCAGGGTTTAGCTCCTACGAGCAGTACTTC.

CDR3 bases: TGTGCCAGCATCTCCTACAGGGACAGGAGTAAAGAAGCTTTCTTT. This encodes CASISYRDRSKEAFF. J is TRBJ1-1 and V is TRBV6-5; 8 positions match TRBD1. The CDR3 sequence is 15 residues long. With 7 bases clipped from V and 8 bases from J, the junction kept 15 bases outside the gene matches. CDR1 and CDR2 from the germline V gene are MNHEY and SVGAGI.

V and J are TRBV5-4 and TRBJ2-5; D gene ambiguous. This CDR3 is built from 13 residues. V was clipped by 0 bases and J by 4 bases, with 7 bases between them. Germline V gene sequence: CDR1 SGHNT, CDR2 YYREEE (reference sequence). In DNA form, the CDR3 reads TGTGCCAGCAGCTTGGACAGACGAGAGACCCAGTACTTC. Translation: CASSLDRRETQYF.

The V call is TRBV6-6, the J call TRBJ1-2; D gene uncertain. Germline V lookup: CDR1 MNHNY, CDR2 SVGAGI (reference sequence). With 0 bases removed from V and 1 base from J, the gap between germline ends came to 6 bases. The CDR3 consists of 14 residues. CDR3: CASSYSNSNYGYTF. The CDR3 DNA follows: TGTGCCAGCAGTTACTCGAACAGTAACTATGGCTACACCTTC.

V is TRBV12-5 and J is TRBJ2-1; TRBD2 agrees at 11 bases. CDR1 is LGHNT and CDR2 is FRNRAP in the germline V gene. With V trimmed by 5 bases and J by 5 bases, 5 bases remained unmatched. The CDR3 is made up of 15 amino acids. The CDR3 DNA reads as TGTGCTAGTGGTGTCGGGACTAGCGGAAACAATGAGCAGTTCTTC. Its protein is CASGVGTSGNNEQFF.

The rearrangement links TRBV29-1 to TRBJ1-2; D is undetermined. Trimming took 8 bases from V and 2 from J, leaving 3 bases between them. The CDR3 loop spans 9 amino acids. Germline loops: CDR1 SQVTM, CDR2 ANQGSEA. Written as DNA, the CDR3 is TGCAGCTCGAACTATGGCTACACCTTC. As protein: CSSNYGYTF.

The chain links TRBV6-2 or TRBV6-3 to TRBJ1-2; 7 nucleotides match TRBD1. Per germline, CDR1 MNHEY and CDR2 SVGEGT. The ends lost 5 bases at V and 4 bases at J; junction bases unmatched: 4. The CDR3 loop spans 13 amino acids. The CDR3 loop is CASSPDRFYGYTF. The CDR3 DNA reads as TGTGCCAGCAGTCCGGACAGGTTCTATGGCTACACCTTC.

Here the CDR3 reads CASSLSSGVYGYTF. The CDR3 DNA reads TGCGCCAGCAGCTTGTCCTCAGGCGTCTATGGCTACACCTTC. This chain uses TRBV5-1 with TRBJ1-2, with no clear D. Trimming cost V 1 base and J 4 bases, with 11 bases left between them. This CDR3 contains 14 residues. CDR1 is SGHRS and CDR2 is YFSETQ in the germline V gene.

This chain uses TRBV19 with TRBJ2-2; TRBD2 matches at 7 bases. The CDR3 extends over 16 amino acids. Germline CDR1 LNHDA, CDR2 SQIVND (reference sequence). J was trimmed by 3 bases and V by 5 bases; bases with no gene match: 9. CDR3 in DNA: TGTGCCAGTAGTGTCCAAGGCGGGGGATACACCGGGGAGCTGTTTTTT. Translation gives CASSVQGGGYTGELFF.

This clone has a handful of counts. The chain employs TRBV6-5 and TRBJ2-7; D may be TRBD2 (5 bases). This CDR3 contains 15 residues. V shed 2 bases and J shed 0 bases, with 11 bases lying between them. In germline, CDR1 is MNHEY, CDR2 SVGAGI. CDR3 DNA sequence: TGTGCCAGCAGTTACACGGGGTCTGCCTCCTACGAGCAGTACTTC. Residues: CASSYTGSASYEQYF.

This rearrangement joins TRBV12-1 to TRBJ2-6; TRBD1 is the table's D call and was not checked against the DNA. TRBV12-1 is recorded as a pseudogene. CDR3 length equals 17 residues. The CDR3 DNA follows: TGTGCCAGCAGCCCACCCCAGGTCCTCTCTGGGGCCAACGTCCTGACTTTC. Encoded protein: CASSPPQVLSGANVLTF.

The rearrangement joins TRBV10-3 to TRBJ2-3; the match to TRBD2 covers 8 bases. Trimming took 4 bases from V and 4 from J; bases not matched to a gene: 7. The CDR3 runs 15 residues. CDR1 is ENHRY, CDR2 SYGVKD, per germline. The CDR3 region has the DNA TGTGCCATCAGTGGAGCCGGGGGGGCATCAGATACGCAGTATTTT. Its protein product is CAISGAGGASDTQYF.

This clone came up once. The J gene is TRBJ2-1, the V gene TRBV4-2; D is uncertain. The length of the CDR3 is 15 residues. Trimming left V 0 bases short and J 4 bases short, with 10 bases between. CDR1 and CDR2 from the germline V gene are LGHNA and YNFKEQ. CDR3 in DNA: TGTGCCAGCAGCCAAGAGGGTGACATATACAATGAGCAGTTCTTC. It is translated as CASSQEGDIYNEQFF.

The sample holds a few counts of this clone. This chain connects TRBV2 to TRBJ2-7; 10 nucleotides line up with TRBD2. The trim removed 10 bases at V and 7 bases at J, leaving 7 bases unmatched. This CDR3 is 12 amino acids long. CDR1 and CDR2 from the germline V gene are SNHLY and FYNNEI. The CDR3 DNA sequence: TGTGCCACTACTAGCGGGGTAAATGAGCAGTACTTC. Encoded protein: CATTSGVNEQYF.